This T cell receptor beta chain was identified during a study of T cell responses to AZD1222 COVID-19 vaccine. Study-level results: The sample set comprised mostly white British donors with more females, and clonal diversity was possibly underestimated. Reportedly, nearly half of unique spike TCRs recognized epitopes outside B.1.351/B.1.1.7 mutations. The CD4 TCRs associated with vaccination extended across spike and predominated at 160-218 and 743-854.

V trimming: 7 bases; J trimming: 0 bases; junction bases outside the gene matches: 5. Germline CDR1 and CDR2: MDHEN and SYDVKM. The CDR3 consists of 15 residues. Notes on this clone: Its antigen is unidentified.

The table came from immunoSEQ multiplex PCR; TCRdb's copy has only in-frame clones and leaves some out. The sample consists of about 190,000 clones, approximately 92% of them appearing once. The sequence derives from an adult in good health. This rearrangement joins TRBV28 to TRBJ1-1, with 10 positions matching TRBD1. Sequences were derived from peripheral blood, sampled on day 0 of AZD1222 vaccination. In DNA form, the CDR3 reads TGTGCCAGCAAGGGGACAGGGGCTGTGAACACTGAAGCTTTCTTT. It specifies CASKGTGAVNTEAFF.